This TCR beta chain derives from a study of graft-versus-host responses after intestinal transplantation. Study as a whole: Recipients obtained multivisceral, liver-intestinal, or isolated intestinal transplants.

Clones were read by immunoSEQ multiplex PCR, and TCRdb kept only the in-frame ones, dropping some. The sample lists about 43,000 clones; just under 95% were seen once. The germline V gene encodes CDR1 MNHEY and CDR2 SMNVEV (reference sequence). CDR3 length: 14 amino acids. V dropped 6 bases and J dropped 6 bases, with 16 bases sitting between them. General observations from the study: Circulating GvH clone levels at their peak were associated with HvG declines (early post-transplant).

Turning to this clone: Its antigen is undetermined.

The clonotype comes from a human patient who received an intestinal transplant, so some T cells may come from the graft donor. The V gene is TRBV27, the J gene TRBJ2-3, with D hard to call. Sequenced here: PBMCs, sampled 335 days after intestinal transplant. The CDR3 loop reads CASSYTIDFDTQYF. The DNA of the CDR3 is TGTGCCAGCAGCTATACCATAGATTTCGATACGCAGTATTTT.